This T cell receptor (beta chain) was found in a study of brain T cells in children with intractable seizures. Trimming took 4 bases from V and 9 from J, leaving 12 bases between them. The CDR3 length is 12 residues. As to time point: blood from clinic visit 5 months post-surgery; TSC patient then seizure free. Only cases whose brain tissue showed the highest T cell transcript signatures were sequenced. Concerning this clone: Its antigen remains unidentified.

The repertoire was sequenced with immunoSEQ multiplex PCR; TCRdb's copy has only in-frame clones and lacks some. Seen here are hundreds of thousands of clones, roughly 93% observed once, and the top ten hold roughly 5.7%. Regarding the study as a whole: Patients' HCMV serostatus was unknown; virus specificity rests on CDR3 similarity alone. Clones missing pre-surgery may reflect undersampling of that blood sample.

J is TRBJ1-2 and V is TRBV12-3 or TRBV12-4; perhaps TRBD1 as D (5 bases). This TCR was recovered from a boy in the first two years of life with tuberous sclerosis and intractable seizures. The specimen comprised peripheral blood, sampled around 5 months after surgery. CDR3 in amino acids: CASSSGTPSYTF. The CDR3 DNA sequence: TGTGCCAGCAGTTCCGGGACGCCGAGCTACACCTTC.